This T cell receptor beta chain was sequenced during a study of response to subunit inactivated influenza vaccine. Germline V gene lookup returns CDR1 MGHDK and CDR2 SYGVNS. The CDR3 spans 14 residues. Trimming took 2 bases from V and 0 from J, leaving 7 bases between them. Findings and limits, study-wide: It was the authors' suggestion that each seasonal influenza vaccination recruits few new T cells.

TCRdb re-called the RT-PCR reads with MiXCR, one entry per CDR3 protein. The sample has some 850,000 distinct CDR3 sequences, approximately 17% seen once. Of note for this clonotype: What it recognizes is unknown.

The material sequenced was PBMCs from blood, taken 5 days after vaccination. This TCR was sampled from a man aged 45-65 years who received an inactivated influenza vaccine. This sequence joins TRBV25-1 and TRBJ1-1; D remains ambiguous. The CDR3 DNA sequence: TGTGCCAGCAGTGAAACAGCCGTGAACACTGAAGCTTTCTTT. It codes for CASSETAVNTEAFF.